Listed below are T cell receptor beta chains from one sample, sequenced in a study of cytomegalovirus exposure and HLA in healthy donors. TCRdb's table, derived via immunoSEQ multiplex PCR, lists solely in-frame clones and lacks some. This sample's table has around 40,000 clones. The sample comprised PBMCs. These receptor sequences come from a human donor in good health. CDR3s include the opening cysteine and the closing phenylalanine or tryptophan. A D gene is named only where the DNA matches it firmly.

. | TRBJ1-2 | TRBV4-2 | TGTGCCAGCAGCCAAGATAATGGCAGGGCTGGCTACACCTTC | CASSQDNGRAGYTF
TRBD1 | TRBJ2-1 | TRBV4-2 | TGTGCCAGCAGCCCGACAGGGAGCATAGACAATGAGCAGTTCTTC | CASSPTGSIDNEQFF
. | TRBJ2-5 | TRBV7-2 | TGTGCCAGCAGCCGCGTGGTGGGCAGGGAAGAGACCCAGTACTTC | CASSRVVGREETQYF
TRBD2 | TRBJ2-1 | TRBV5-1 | TGCGCCAGCAGCGCCGGACTAGCGGGGGCCCTGTACAATGAGCAGTTCTTC | CASSAGLAGALYNEQFF
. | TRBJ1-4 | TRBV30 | TGTGCCTGGAGGGGAGGAGGCCGCGAACTGTTTTTT | CAWRGGGRELFF
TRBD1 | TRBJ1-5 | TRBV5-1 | TGCGCCAGCAGCTTGGTGACAGGGGTCCAGCCCCAGCATTTT | CASSLVTGVQPQHF
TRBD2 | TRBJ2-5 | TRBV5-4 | TGTGCCAGCAGCTTGAAAGCGGGGGGGCCCTTTCGAGAGACCCAGTACTTC | CASSLKAGGPFRETQYF
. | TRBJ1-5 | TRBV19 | TGTGCCAGTAGTATACGGGAGGATCAGCCCCAGCATTTT | CASSIREDQPQHF
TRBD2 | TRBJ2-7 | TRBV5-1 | TGCGCCAGCAGCGCCAACCCGACTAGCGGACGTACGGAGCAGTACTTC | CASSANPTSGRTEQYF
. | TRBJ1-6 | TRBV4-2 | TGTGCCAGCAGCCAAGAAGGCAGGGTGACTTCACCCCTCCACTTT | CASSQEGRVTSPLHF
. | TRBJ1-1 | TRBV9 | TGTGCCTCCCAAGAACAGCAGAACACTGAAGCTTTCTTT | CASQEQQNTEAFF
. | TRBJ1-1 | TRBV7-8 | TGTGCCAGCAGCCCGACAGGAATGAACACTGAAGCTTTCTTT | CASSPTGMNTEAFF
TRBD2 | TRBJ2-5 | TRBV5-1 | TGCGCCAGCAGCTTGGACGCGGGGGTGCAAGAGACCCAGTACTTC | CASSLDAGVQETQYF
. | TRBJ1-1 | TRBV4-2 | TGTGCCAGCAGCTACGACGGGACTACAAACACTGAAGCTTTCTTT | CASSYDGTTNTEAFF
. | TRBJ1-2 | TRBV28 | TGTGCCAGCAGCTTGACACCGCGCTATGGCTACACCTTC | CASSLTPRYGYTF
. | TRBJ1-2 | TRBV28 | TGTGCCAGCAGTTCAGCCGGGGAGGGTAGCTATGGCTACACCTTC | CASSSAGEGSYGYTF
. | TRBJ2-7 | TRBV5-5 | TGTGCCAGCAGCTTGGCGGTGACAGGAACCCCCTACGAGCAGTACTTC | CASSLAVTGTPYEQYF
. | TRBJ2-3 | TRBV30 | TGTGCCGGGAGTGAGTTGGGGGCGAGCACAGATACGCAGTATTTT | CAGSELGASTDTQYF
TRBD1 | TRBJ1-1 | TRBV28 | TGTGCCAGCCATGTAGGGGGCGTGAGGAACACTGAAGCTTTCTTT | CASHVGGVRNTEAFF
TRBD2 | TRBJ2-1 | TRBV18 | TGTGCCAGCTCACCAGTCCTAGCGGGGGGGTACAATGAGCAGTTCTTC | CASSPVLAGGYNEQFF
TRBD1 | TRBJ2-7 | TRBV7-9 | TGTGCCAGCAGCTTAGAGAGGGACAGGGGGCTGTACGAGCAGTACTTC | CASSLERDRGLYEQYF
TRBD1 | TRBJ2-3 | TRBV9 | TGTGCCAGCAGCGAGCGGACAGGGACCCTCACAGATACGCAGTATTTT | CASSERTGTLTDTQYF